This T cell receptor (beta chain) was retrieved from a study of cytomegalovirus exposure and HLA in healthy donors. The V gene lost 5 bases and the J gene lost 2 bases, with 10 bases spanning the gap. In germline, CDR1 is SGHTA, CDR2 FQGTGA. The CDR3 extends over 15 amino acids. Primers included in the PCR were 60 Vbeta and 13 Jbeta primers. The data were produced by immunoSEQ multiplex PCR, yet TCRdb's version contains in-frame clones alone and is incomplete. The sample gives over 150,000 clones, over 75% of which show up once; 0.08% to 0.1% is in the top ten. The receptor comes from a boy younger than 10 in good health and CMV-seronegative. This chain connects TRBV7-3 to TRBJ2-6; tentatively, D is TRBD2 (5 bases). Sample: PBMCs. CDR3 sequence (DNA): TGTGCCAGCAGCCACGAGGGCGCTGGGGCCAACGTCCTGACTTTC. As protein: CASSHEGAGANVLTF.